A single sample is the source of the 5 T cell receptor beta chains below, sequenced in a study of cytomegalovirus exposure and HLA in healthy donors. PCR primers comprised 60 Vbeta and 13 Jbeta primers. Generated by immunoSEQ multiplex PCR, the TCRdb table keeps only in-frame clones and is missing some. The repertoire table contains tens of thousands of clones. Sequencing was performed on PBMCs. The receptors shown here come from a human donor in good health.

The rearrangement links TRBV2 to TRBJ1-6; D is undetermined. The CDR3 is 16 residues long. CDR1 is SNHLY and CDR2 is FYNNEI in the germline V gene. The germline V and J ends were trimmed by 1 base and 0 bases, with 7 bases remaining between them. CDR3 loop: CASSEGGSSYNSPLHF. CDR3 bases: TGTGCCAGCAGTGAAGGTGGGAGCTCCTATAATTCACCCCTCCACTTT.

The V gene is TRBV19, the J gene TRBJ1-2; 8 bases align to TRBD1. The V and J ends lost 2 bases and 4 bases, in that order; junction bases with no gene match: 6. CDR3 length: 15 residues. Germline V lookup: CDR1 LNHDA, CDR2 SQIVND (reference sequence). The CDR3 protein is CASSISRDRSYGYTF. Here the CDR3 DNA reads TGTGCCAGTAGTATAAGCCGGGACAGGAGCTATGGCTACACCTTC.

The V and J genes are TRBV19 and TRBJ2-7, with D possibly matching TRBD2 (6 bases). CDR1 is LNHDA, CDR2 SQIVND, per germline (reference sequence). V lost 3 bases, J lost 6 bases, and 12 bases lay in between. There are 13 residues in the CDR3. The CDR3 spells CASSMKRVGEQYF. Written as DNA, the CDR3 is TGTGCCAGTAGTATGAAGCGGGTCGGCGAGCAGTACTTC. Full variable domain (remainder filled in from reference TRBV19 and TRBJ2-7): DGGITQSPKYLFRKEGQNVTLSCEQNLNHDAMYWYRQDPGQGLRLIYYSQIVNDFQKGDIAEGYSVSREKKESFPLTVTSAQKNPTAFYLCASSMKRVGEQYFGPGTRLTVT.

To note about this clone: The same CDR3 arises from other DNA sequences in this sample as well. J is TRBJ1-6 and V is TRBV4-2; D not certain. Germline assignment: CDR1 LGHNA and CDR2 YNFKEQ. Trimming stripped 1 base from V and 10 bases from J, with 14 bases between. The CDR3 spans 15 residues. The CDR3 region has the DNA TGTGCCAGCAGCCAAGGGGGAGCTGGCGACTCACCCCTCCACTTT. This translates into CASSQGGAGDSPLHF.

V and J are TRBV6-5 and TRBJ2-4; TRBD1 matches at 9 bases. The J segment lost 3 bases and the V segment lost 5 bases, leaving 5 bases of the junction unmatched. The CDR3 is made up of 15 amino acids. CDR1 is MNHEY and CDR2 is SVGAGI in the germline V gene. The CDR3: CASSRTGEGKNIQYF. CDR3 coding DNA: TGTGCCAGCAGTCGGACAGGGGAAGGCAAAAACATTCAGTACTTC.